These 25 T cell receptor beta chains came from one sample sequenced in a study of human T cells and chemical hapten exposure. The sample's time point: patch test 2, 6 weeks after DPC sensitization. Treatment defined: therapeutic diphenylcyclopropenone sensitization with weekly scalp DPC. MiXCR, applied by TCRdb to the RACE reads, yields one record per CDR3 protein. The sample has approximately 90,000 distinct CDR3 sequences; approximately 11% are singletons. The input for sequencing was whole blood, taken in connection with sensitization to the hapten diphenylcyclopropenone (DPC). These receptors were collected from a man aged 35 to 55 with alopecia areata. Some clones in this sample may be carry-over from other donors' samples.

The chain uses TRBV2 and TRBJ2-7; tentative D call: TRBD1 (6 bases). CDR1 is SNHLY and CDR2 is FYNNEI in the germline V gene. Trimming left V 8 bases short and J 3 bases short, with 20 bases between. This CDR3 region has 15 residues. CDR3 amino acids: CASGGRGSGFYEQYV. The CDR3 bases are TGTGCCAGCGGGGGCAGGGGCAGCGGATTCTACGAGCAGTACGTC.

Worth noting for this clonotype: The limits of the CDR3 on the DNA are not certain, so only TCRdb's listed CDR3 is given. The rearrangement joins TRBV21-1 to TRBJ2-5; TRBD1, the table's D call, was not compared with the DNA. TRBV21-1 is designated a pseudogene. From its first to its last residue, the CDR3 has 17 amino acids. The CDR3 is CASSKVGTGAKQETQYF.

The CDR3 protein is CSVWTGAEAFF. The CDR3 nucleotides are TGCAGCGTATGGACAGGGGCGGAAGCTTTCTTT. The chain joins TRBV29-1 to TRBJ1-1; 9 nucleotides match TRBD1. V trimming: 6 bases; J trimming: 8 bases; junction bases outside the gene matches: 4. The germline V gene encodes CDR1 SQVTM and CDR2 ANQGSEA. The CDR3 sequence is 11 residues long.

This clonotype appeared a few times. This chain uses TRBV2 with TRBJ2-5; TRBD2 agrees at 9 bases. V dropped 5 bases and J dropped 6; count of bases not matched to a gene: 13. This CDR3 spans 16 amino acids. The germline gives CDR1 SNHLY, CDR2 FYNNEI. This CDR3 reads CASSPGIWTSVKTQYF. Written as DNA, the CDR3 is TGTGCCAGCAGTCCCGGGATTTGGACTAGCGTAAAGACCCAGTACTTC.

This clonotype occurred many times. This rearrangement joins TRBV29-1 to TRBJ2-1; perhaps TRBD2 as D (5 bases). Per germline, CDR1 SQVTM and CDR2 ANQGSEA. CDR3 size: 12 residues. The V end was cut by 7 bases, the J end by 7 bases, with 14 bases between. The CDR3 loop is CSGLRAANEQFF. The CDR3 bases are TGCAGCGGTTTGAGGGCCGCGAATGAGCAGTTCTTC.

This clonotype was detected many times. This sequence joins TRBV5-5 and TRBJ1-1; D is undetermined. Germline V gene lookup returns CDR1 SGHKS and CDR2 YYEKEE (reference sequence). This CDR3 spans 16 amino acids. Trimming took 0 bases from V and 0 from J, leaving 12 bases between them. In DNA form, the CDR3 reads TGTGCCAGCAGCTTGGATCGGGAAAACTTGAACACTGAAGCTTTCTTT. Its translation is CASSLDRENLNTEAFF. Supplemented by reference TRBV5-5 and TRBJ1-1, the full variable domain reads DAGVTQSPTHLIKTRGQQVTLRCSPISGHKSVSWYQQVLGQGPQFIFQYYEKEERGRGNFPDRFSARQFPNYSSELNVNALLLGDSALYLCASSLDRENLNTEAFFGQGTRLTVV.

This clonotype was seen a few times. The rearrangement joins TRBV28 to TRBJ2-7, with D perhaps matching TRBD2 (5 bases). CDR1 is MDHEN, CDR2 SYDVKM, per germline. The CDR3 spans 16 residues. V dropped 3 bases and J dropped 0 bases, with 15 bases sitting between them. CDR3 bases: TGTGCCAGCAGTTTTGGGCCAGACACTAGCTCCTACGAGCAGTACGTC. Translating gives CASSFGPDTSSYEQYV.

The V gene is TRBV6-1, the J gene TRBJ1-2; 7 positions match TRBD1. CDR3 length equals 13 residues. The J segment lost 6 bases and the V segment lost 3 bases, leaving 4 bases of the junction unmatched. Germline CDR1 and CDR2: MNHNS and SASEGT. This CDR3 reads CASSDRGTHGYTF. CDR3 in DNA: TGTGCCAGCAGTGACAGGGGGACTCATGGCTACACCTTC.

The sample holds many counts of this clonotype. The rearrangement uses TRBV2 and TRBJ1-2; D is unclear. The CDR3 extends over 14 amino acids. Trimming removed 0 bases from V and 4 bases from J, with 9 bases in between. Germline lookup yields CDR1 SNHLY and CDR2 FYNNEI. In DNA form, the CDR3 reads TGTGCCAGCAGTGAAGCGTCCATCTCCTATGGCTACACCTTC. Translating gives CASSEASISYGYTF.

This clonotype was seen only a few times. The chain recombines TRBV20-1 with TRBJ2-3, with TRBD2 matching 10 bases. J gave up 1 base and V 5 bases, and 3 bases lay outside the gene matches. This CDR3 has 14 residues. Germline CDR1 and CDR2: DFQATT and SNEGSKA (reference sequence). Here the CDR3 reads CSAVGTSGTDTQYF. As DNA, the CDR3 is TGCAGTGCTGTCGGGACTAGCGGCACAGATACGCAGTATTTT.

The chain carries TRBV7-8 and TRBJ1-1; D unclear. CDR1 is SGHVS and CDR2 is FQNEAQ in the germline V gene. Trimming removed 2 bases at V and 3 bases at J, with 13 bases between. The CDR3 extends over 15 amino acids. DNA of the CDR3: TGTGCCAGCAGCTTAAACCCCAAAAAGGACACTGAAGCTTTCTTT. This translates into CASSLNPKKDTEAFF.

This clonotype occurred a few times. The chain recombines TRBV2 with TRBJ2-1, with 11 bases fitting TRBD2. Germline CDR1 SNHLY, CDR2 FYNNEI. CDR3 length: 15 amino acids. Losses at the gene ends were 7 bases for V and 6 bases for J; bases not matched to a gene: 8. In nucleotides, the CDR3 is TGTGCCAGCAATTTAGCGGGAGGGCCTGTCAATGAGCAGTTCTTC. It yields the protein CASNLAGGPVNEQFF.

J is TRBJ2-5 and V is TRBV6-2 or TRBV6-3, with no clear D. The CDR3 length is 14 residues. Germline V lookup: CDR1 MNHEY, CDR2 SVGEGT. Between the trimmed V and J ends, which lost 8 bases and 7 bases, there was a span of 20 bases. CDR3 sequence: CASGPLGTSGTQYF. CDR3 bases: TGTGCCAGCGGGCCCTTGGGAACCTCGGGGACCCAGTACTTC.

CDR3 DNA: TGTGCCAGCGGGTCCCGCCCCGTCTACGAGCAGTACTTC. Translated: CASGSRPVYEQYF. The chain combines TRBV6-6 with TRBJ2-7; D gene uncertain. CDR1 is MNHNY and CDR2 is SVGAGI in the germline V gene (reference sequence). Between the trimmed V and J ends, which lost 8 bases and 3 bases, there was a span of 14 bases. This CDR3 region has 13 residues.

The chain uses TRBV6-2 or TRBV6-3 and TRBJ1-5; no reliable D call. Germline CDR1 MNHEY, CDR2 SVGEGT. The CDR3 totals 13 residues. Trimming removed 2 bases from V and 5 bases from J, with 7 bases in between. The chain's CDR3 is CASSYQWDQPQHF. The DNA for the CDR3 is TGTGCCAGCAGTTACCAGTGGGATCAGCCCCAGCATTTT.

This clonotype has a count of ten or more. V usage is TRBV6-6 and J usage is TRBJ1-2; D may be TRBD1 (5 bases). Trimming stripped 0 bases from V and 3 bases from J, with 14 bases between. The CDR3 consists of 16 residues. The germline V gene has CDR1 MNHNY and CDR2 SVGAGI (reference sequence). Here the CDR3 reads CASSYSNLGRDYGYTF. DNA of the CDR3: TGTGCCAGCAGTTACTCGAATTTGGGCAGGGACTATGGCTACACCTTC.

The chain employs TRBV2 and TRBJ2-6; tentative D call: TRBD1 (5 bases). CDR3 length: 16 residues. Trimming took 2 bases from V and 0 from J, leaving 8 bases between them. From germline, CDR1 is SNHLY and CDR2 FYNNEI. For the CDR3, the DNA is TGTGCCAGCAGTGAAAACAGGCACTCTGGGGCCAACGTCCTGACTTTC. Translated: CASSENRHSGANVLTF.

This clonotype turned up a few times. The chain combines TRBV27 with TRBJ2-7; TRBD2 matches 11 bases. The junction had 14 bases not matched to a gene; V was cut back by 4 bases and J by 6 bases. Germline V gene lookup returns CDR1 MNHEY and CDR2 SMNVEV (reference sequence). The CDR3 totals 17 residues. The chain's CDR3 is CASSSLTSGIRLGEQYF. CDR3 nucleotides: TGTGCCAGCAGTTCCCTGACTAGCGGGATAAGGCTCGGCGAGCAGTACTTC.

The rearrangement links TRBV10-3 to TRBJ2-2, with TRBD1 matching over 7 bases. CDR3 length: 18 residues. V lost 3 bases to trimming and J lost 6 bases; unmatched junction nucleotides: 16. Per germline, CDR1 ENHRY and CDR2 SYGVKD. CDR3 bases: TGTGCCATCAGTGAATTGGGACAGACGTCCGATCCCCCCGGGGAGCTGTTTTTT. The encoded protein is CAISELGQTSDPPGELFF.

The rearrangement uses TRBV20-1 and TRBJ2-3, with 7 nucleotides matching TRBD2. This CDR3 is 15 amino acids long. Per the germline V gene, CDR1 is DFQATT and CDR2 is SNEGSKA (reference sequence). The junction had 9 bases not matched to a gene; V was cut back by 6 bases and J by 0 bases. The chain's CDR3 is CSASPLAVSTDTQYF. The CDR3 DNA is TGCAGTGCCAGCCCCCTAGCGGTTAGCACAGATACGCAGTATTTT.

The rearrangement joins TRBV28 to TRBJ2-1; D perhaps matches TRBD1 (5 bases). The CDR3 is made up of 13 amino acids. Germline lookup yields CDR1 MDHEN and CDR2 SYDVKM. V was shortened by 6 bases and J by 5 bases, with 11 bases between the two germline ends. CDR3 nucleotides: TGTGCCAGCAGGACAGAGGACGACAATGAGCAGTTCTTC. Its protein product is CASRTEDDNEQFF. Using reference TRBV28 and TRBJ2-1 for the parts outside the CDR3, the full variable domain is DVKVTQSSRYLVKRTGEKVFLECVQDMDHENMFWYRQDPGLGLRLIYFSYDVKMKEKGDIPEGYSVSREKKERFSLILESASTNQTSMYLCASRTEDDNEQFFGPGTRLTVL.

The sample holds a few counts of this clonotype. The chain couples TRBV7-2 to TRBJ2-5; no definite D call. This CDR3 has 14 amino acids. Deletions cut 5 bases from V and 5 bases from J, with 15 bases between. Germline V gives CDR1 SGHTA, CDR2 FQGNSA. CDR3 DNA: TGTGCCAGCAGCCCTTCTAGAAGCCAGGAGACCCAGTACTTC. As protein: CASSPSRSQETQYF.

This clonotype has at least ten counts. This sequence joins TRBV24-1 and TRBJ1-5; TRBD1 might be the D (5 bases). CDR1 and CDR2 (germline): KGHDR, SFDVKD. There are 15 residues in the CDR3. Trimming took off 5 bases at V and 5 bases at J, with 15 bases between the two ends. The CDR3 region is CATSGGTASHQPQHF. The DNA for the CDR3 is TGTGCCACCAGTGGTGGGACTGCCTCCCATCAGCCCCAGCATTTT.

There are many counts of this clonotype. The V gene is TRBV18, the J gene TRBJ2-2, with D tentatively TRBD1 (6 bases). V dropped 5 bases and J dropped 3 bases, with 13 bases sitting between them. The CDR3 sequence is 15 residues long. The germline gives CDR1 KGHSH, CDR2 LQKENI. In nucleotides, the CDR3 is TGTGCCAGCTCAATCCGGGACACGGACACCGGGGAGCTGTTTTTT. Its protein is CASSIRDTDTGELFF. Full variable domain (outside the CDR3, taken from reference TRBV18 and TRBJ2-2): NAGVMQNPRHLVRRRGQEARLRCSPMKGHSHVYWYRQLPEEGLKFMVYLQKENIIDESGMPKERFSAEFPKEGPSILRIQQVVRGDSAAYFCASSIRDTDTGELFFGEGSRLTVL.

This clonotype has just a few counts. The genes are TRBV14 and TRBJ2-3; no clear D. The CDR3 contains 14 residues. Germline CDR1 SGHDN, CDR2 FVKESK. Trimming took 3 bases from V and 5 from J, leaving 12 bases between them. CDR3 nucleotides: TGTGCCAGCAGCCAGTCTCAGTTGGTAGATACGCAGTATTTT. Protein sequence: CASSQSQLVDTQYF.